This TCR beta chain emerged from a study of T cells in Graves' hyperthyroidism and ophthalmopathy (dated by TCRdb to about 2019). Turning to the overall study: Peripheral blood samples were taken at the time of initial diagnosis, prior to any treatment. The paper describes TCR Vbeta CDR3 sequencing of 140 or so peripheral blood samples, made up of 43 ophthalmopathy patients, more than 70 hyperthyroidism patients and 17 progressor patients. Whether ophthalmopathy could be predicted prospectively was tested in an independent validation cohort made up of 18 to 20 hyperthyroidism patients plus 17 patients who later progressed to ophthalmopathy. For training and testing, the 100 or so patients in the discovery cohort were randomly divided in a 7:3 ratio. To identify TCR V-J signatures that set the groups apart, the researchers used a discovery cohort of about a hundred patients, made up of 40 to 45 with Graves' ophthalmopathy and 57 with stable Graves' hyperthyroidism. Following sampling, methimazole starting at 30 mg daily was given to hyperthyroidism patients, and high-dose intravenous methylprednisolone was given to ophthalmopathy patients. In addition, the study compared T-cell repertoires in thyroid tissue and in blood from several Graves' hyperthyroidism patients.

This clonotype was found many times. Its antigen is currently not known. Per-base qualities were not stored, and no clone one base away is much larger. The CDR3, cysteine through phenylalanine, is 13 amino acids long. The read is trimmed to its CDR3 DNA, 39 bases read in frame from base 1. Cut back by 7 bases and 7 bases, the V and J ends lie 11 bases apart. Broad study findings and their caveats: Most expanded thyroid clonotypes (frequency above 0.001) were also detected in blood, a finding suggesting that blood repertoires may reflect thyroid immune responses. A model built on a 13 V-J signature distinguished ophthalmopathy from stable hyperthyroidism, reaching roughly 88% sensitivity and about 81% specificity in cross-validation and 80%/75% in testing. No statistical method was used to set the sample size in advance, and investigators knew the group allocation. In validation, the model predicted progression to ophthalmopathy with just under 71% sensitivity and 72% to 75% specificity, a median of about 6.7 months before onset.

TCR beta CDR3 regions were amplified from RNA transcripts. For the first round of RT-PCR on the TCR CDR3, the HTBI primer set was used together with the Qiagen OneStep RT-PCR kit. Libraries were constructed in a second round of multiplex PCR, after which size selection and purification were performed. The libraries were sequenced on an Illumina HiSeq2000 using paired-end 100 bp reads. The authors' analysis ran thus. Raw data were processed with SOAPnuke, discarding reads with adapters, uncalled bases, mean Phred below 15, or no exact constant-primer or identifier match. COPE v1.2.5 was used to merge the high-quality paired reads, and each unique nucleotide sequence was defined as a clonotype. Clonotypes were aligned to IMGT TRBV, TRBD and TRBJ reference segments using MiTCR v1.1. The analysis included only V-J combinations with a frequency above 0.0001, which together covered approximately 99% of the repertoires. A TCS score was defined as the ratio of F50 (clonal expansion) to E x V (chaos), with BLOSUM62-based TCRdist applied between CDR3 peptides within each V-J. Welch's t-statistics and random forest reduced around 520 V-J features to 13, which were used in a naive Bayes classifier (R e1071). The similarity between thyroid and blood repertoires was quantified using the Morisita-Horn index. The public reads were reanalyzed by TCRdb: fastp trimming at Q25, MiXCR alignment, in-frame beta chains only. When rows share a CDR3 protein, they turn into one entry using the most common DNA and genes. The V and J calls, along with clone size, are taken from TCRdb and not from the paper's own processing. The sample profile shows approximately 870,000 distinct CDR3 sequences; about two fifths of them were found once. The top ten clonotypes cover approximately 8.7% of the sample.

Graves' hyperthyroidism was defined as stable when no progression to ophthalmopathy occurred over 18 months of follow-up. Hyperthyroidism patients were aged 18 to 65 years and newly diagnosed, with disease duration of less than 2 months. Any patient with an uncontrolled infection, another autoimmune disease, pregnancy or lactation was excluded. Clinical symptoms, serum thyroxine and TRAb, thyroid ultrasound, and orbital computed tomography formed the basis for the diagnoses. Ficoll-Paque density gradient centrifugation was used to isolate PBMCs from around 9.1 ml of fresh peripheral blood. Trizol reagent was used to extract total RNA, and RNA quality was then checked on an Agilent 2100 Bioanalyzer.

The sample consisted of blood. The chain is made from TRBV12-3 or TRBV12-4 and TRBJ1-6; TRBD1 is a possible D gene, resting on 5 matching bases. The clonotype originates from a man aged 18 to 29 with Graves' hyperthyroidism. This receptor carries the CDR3 CASTLGGNSPLHF. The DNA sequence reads TGTGCCAGCACCCTTGGGGGGAATTCACCCCTCCACTTT.